These T cell receptor beta chains were read from a single sample in a study of blood T cell repertoires in COVID-19. TCRdb's copy holds only in-frame clones and misses some; the assay was immunoSEQ multiplex PCR. In the table there are more than 95,000 clones, approximately 80% of which are singletons. The material sequenced was peripheral blood. The origin of the receptors is a human donor in a cohort sampled during active COVID-19. CDR3s include the opening cysteine and the closing phenylalanine or tryptophan. Fields, in order: D gene, J gene, clone size, V gene, CDR3 DNA, CDR3 protein. A D gene is named only where the DNA matches it firmly. Rows give clone size only sometimes, using once, few, many, or a class for an expanded clone.

- | TRBJ1-6 | - | TRBV7-8 | TGTGCCAGCAGCTTATCTCCAGGTTTAGGTTCACCCCTCCACTTT | CASSLSPGLGSPLHF
- | TRBJ1-6 | - | TRBV12-5 | TGTGCTAGTGGTTTGGTATATGAGGAGGGTAATTCACCCCTCCACTTT | CASGLVYEEGNSPLHF
- | TRBJ2-3 | once | TRBV15 | TGTGCCACCAGAAGTGCTGCCGGTGATACGCAGTATTTT | CATRSAAGDTQYF
TRBD2 | TRBJ2-1 | once | TRBV10-1 | TGCGCCAGCCTAGCGGGGGGGCTCAATGAGCAGTTCTTC | CASLAGGLNEQFF
- | TRBJ2-5 | - | TRBV30 | TGTGCCTGGAGTTACCGAGGCCAAGAGACCCAGTACTTC | CAWSYRGQETQYF
- | TRBJ2-3 | - | TRBV27 | TGTGCCAGCAGTTCGCTCGGGGATCGCACAGATACGCAGTATTTT | CASSSLGDRTDTQYF
TRBD2 | TRBJ2-1 | once | TRBV27 | TGTGCCAGCAGTAATGGCGGGGGGAGGGGGAATGAGCAGTTCTTC | CASSNGGGRGNEQFF
TRBD1 | TRBJ2-3 | once | TRBV19 | TGTGCCAGTAGTTCCCCCGTGAGGGGGCTGGTTTCTGGTACGCAGTATTTT | CASSSPVRGLVSGTQYF
TRBD1 | TRBJ1-2 | - | TRBV7-2 | TGTGCCAGCAGCTTAGGGGACAGGGGGCAAGATGGCTACACCTTC | CASSLGDRGQDGYTF
- | TRBJ1-2 | once | TRBV24-1 | TGTGCCACCAGTGATCACTCGACAGACTATGGCTACACCTTC | CATSDHSTDYGYTF
TRBD1 | TRBJ1-1 | - | TRBV27 | TGTGCCAGCAGTCCTCCCGGGACAGGGGTGCCGCGGGCTTTCTTT | CASSPPGTGVPRAFF
TRBD1 | TRBJ1-1 | - | TRBV18 | TGTGCCAGCTCACCAAGGACAGGGGGAGTGAACACTGAAGCTTTCTTT | CASSPRTGGVNTEAFF
- | TRBJ1-1 | - | TRBV7-3 | TGTGCCAGCAGCTCCATTCCCAACACTGAAGCTTTCTTT | CASSSIPNTEAFF
TRBD1 | TRBJ1-5 | - | TRBV15 | TGTGCCACCAGCAGAGATCCATCAGGGGGGAGGCCCCAGCATTTT | CATSRDPSGGRPQHF
- | TRBJ1-5 | few | TRBV6-2/TRBV6-3 | TGTGCCAGCAGTTATGTCAGCGTGCACAATCAGCCCCAGCATTTT | CASSYVSVHNQPQHF
TRBD1 | TRBJ2-5 | - | TRBV9 | TGTGCCAGCAGCGCCCGGACAGGGGTAGAGACCCAGTACTTC | CASSARTGVETQYF
- | TRBJ1-2 | - | TRBV5-1 | TGCGCCAGCAGAGTTTTAGGAGGGATCGACTATGGCTACACCTTC | CASRVLGGIDYGYTF
- | TRBJ1-3 | - | TRBV27 | TGTGCCAGCAGTCCCGCGGGGGGGAGCTCTGGAAACACCATATATTTT | CASSPAGGSSGNTIYF
- | TRBJ2-7 | - | TRBV14 | TGTGCCAGCAGCCAAGGTTGGGGCTCCACCTACGAGCAGTACTTC | CASSQGWGSTYEQYF
TRBD1 | TRBJ1-5 | - | TRBV6-7 | TGTGCCAGCAGTTACGACAGGGCCCAGCCCCAGCATTTT | CASSYDRAQPQHF
- | TRBJ1-2 | - | TRBV6-6 | TGTGCCAGCATACGGCGGGAGGGAAGCGGCTACACCTTC | CASIRREGSGYTF
- | TRBJ1-3 | - | TRBV12-3/TRBV12-4 | TGTGCCAGCAGTTTTGGGGGCCGGAACACCATATATTTT | CASSFGGRNTIYF
- | TRBJ1-2 | - | TRBV4-3 | TGCGCCAGCAGCCCCAACTTAGCTAACTATGGCTACACCTTC | CASSPNLANYGYTF
TRBD1 | TRBJ2-3 | few | TRBV7-2 | TGTGCCAGCAGCTCGGGTACAGGGGGCGCTTATACGCAGTATTTT | CASSSGTGGAYTQYF
- | TRBJ2-5 | - | TRBV5-4 | TGTGCCAGCAGCTTGGGGCAGATTCAAGAGACCCAGTACTTC | CASSLGQIQETQYF
TRBD1 | TRBJ1-1 | - | TRBV18 | TGTGCCAGCTCACCAAGATCGACAGGGGGCCTTCAAAACTCATACACTGAAGCTTTCTTT | CASSPRSTGGLQNSYTEAFF
TRBD2 | TRBJ2-7 | once | TRBV3-1/TRBV3-2 | TGTGCCTCTACTAGCGGCTACGAGCAGTACTTC | CASTSGYEQYF
TRBD2 | TRBJ2-7 | - | TRBV7-2 | TGTGCCAGCAACGTCGGGGGGGCTTACGAGCAGTACTTC | CASNVGGAYEQYF
TRBD1 | TRBJ1-1 | - | TRBV11-2 | TGTGCCAGCAGCCCCCAGGGACAGCTGAACACTGAAGCTTTCTTT | CASSPQGQLNTEAFF
TRBD1 | TRBJ2-2 | - | TRBV5-1 | TGCGCCAGCGGACAGGGGCGCGTCACCGGGGAGCTGTTTTTT | CASGQGRVTGELFF
- | TRBJ1-1 | - | TRBV7-9 | TGTGCCAGCAGCTTAGAACACCTCGCTTTCTTT | CASSLEHLAFF
- | TRBJ2-4 | - | TRBV28 | TGTGCCAGCAGTTTGATCCAAGGCGCACAATCCCAAGTGACAAGAGTAGGAGCCAAAAACATTCAGTACTTC | CASSLIQGAQSQVTRVGAKNIQYF
- | TRBJ1-1 | - | TRBV4-3 | TGCGCCAGCAGCCAAGGGGCAGACAACACTGAAGCTTTCTTT | CASSQGADNTEAFF
TRBD1 | TRBJ2-6 | - | TRBV5-6 | TGTGCCAGCAGCGCCAACAGGGGTTTGACTGGGGCCAACGTCCTGACTTTC | CASSANRGLTGANVLTF
TRBD1 | TRBJ1-1 | - | TRBV3-1/TRBV3-2 | TGTGCCAGCCGGGCAGGGGGCGAGGCTGAAGCTTTCTTT | CASRAGGEAEAFF
- | TRBJ1-2 | - | TRBV7-9 | TGTGCCAGCAGCGCCCAGGGTCAGGGTGGCTACACCTTC | CASSAQGQGGYTF
TRBD1 | TRBJ1-2 | - | TRBV5-1 | TGCGCCAGCAGCACGGGGATGGGACAGGGCGTCAATGGCTACACCTTC | CASSTGMGQGVNGYTF
TRBD2 | TRBJ2-1 | once | TRBV7-6 | TGTGCCAGCAGCACACTAGCGGGGGTGCTCTCCTACAATGAGCAGTTCTTC | CASSTLAGVLSYNEQFF
TRBD1 | TRBJ1-1 | - | TRBV5-1 | TGCGCCAGCAGCCTCGGGACAGGGAAGATGAACACTGAAGCTTTCTTT | CASSLGTGKMNTEAFF
- | TRBJ2-7 | few | TRBV18 | TGTGCCAGCTCACCCGAGGGTTCCTACGAGCAGTACTTC | CASSPEGSYEQYF
TRBD1 | TRBJ1-3 | - | TRBV30 | TGTGCCTGGAGCACAGGGGGTTCTGGAAACACCATATATTTT | CAWSTGGSGNTIYF